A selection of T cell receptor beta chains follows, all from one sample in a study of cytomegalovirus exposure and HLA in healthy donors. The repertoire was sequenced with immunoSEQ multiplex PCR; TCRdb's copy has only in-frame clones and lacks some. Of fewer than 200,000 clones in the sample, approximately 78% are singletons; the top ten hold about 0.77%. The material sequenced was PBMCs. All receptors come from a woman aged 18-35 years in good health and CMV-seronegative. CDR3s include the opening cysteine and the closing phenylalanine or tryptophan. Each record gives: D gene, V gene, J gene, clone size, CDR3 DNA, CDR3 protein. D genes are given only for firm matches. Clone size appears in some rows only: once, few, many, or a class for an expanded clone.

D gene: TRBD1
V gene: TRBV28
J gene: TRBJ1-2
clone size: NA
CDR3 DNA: TGTGCCAGCAGTTCCCCAGGGCAGGGGGCTGATGGCTACACCTTC
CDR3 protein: CASSSPGQGADGYTF

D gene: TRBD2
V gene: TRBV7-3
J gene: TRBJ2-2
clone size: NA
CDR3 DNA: TGTGCCAGCAGCCGAGGGAGCCTAGCGGGAGTAACCGGGGAGCTGTTTTTT
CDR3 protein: CASSRGSLAGVTGELFF

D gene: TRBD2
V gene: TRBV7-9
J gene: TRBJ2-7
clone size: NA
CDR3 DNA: TGTGCCAGCAGCTGGGCTCTAGCGGAGCGTCGGGAGCAGTACTTC
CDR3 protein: CASSWALAERREQYF

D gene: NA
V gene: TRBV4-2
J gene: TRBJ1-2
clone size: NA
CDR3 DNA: TGTGCCAGCAGCCAAGATCCAGGGAATGGCTACACCTTC
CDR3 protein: CASSQDPGNGYTF

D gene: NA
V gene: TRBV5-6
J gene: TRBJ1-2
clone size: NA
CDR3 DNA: TGTGCCAGCAGGACCATACAGGGAGTCTATGGCTACACCTTC
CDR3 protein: CASRTIQGVYGYTF

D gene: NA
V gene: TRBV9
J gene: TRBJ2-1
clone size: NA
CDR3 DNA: TGTGCCAGCAGCGTAGGTGTGGGCGGGACCGTCTCCTACAATGAGCAGTTCTTC
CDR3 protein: CASSVGVGGTVSYNEQFF

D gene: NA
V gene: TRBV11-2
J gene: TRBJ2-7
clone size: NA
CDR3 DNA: TGTGCCAGCAGCTCACAGTGGGGGCATGGGGTGTACGAGCAGTACTTC
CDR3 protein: CASSSQWGHGVYEQYF

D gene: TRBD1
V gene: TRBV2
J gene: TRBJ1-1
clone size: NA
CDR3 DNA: TGTGCCAGCAGTTTGGACAGGGGCACTGAAGCTTTCTTT
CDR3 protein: CASSLDRGTEAFF

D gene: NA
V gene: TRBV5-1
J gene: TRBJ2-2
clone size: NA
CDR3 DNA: TGCGCCAGCAGCCTCTTCACCGGGGAGCTGTTTTTT
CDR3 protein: CASSLFTGELFF

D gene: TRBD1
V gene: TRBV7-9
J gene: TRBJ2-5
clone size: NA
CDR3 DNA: TGTTCCAGCAGCTTAAATTACGACAGGGCGACCCAGTACTTC
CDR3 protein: CSSSLNYDRATQYF

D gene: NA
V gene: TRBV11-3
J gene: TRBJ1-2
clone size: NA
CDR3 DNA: TGTGCCAGCAGCTTAGGGACCGGGACAAGGAACTATGGCTACACCTTC
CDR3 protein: CASSLGTGTRNYGYTF

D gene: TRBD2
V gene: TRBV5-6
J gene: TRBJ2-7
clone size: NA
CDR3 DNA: TGTGCCAGCAGCAAACGGGTAGCGGGAGGGATCACCTACGAGCAGTACTTC
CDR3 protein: CASSKRVAGGITYEQYF

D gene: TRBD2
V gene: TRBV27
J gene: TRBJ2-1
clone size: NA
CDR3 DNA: TGTGCCAGCAGTTTAGGCGGGAGGGCCGGTCGGTTCTTC
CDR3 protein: CASSLGGRAGRFF

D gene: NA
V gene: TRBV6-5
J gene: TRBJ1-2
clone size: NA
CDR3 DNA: TGTGCCAGCAGTAGAGGCTCCAATGGCTACACCTTC
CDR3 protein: CASSRGSNGYTF

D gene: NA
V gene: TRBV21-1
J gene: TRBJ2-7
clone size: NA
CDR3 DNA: TGTGCCAGCAGCAAACGGGGTCCCTACGAGCAGTACTTC
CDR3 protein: CASSKRGPYEQYF

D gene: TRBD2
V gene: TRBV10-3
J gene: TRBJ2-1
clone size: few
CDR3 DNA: TGTGCCATCAGTGAGTCGAAACCGACTAGCGGGAAGGGTGAGCAGTTCTTC
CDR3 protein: CAISESKPTSGKGEQFF